The present T cell receptor (beta chain) was sequenced within a study of immune evolution from preneoplasia to lung adenocarcinoma. General observations from the study: Compared with EGFR-mutant or double wild-type lesions, KRAS-mutant nodules were more clonal.

The J segment lost 6 bases and the V segment lost 3 bases, leaving 3 bases of the junction unmatched. CDR1 is LNHDA, CDR2 SQIVND, per germline (reference sequence). The CDR3 runs to 14 residues. Here immunoSEQ multiplex PCR was the method, and the copy in TCRdb shows in-frame clones only, minus some. This repertoire shows about 11,000 clones, about four fifths found once; its top ten account for about 4%. Between the mid-2010s and the late 2010s, patients underwent resection in Japan or China. A word on this clone: Its antigen remains unknown.

The source is a person aged 55 to 79 with lung adenocarcinoma. The chain has TRBV19 and TRBJ2-1; TRBD2 matches at 9 bases. Sequenced sample: FFPE minimally invasive lung adenocarcinoma tissue. The CDR3 DNA reads as TGTGCCAGTAGTATCCTAGCGGGGCTCAATGAGCAGTTCTTC. Amino acids: CASSILAGLNEQFF.